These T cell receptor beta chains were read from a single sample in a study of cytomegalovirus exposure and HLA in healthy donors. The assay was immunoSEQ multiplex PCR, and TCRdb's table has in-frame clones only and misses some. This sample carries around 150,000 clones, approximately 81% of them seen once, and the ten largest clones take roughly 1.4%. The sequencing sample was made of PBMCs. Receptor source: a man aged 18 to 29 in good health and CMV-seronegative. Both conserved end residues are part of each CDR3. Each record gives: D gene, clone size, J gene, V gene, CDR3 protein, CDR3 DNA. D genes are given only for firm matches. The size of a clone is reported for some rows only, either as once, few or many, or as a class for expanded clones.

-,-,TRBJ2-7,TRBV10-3,CAVNRDDYEQYF,TGTGCCGTAAACAGGGACGACTACGAGCAGTACTTC
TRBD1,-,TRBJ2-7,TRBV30,CAWSADRGRSYEQYF,TGTGCCTGGAGCGCAGACAGGGGGCGATCCTACGAGCAGTACTTC
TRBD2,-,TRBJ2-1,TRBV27,CASSSWTSSTPYNEQFF,TGTGCCAGCAGTTCCTGGACTAGCTCCACCCCCTACAATGAGCAGTTCTTC
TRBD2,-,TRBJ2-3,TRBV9,CASSPGLANTDTQYF,TGTGCCAGCAGCCCAGGACTAGCGAACACAGATACGCAGTATTTT
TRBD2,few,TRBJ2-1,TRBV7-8,CASSRLAGEGGPYNEQFF,TGTGCCAGCAGCCGACTAGCGGGAGAGGGGGGGCCCTACAATGAGCAGTTCTTC
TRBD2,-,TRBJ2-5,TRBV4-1,CASSQASSGRAQETQYF,TGCGCCAGCAGCCAAGCCTCTAGCGGGAGGGCCCAGGAGACCCAGTACTTC
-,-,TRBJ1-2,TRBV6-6,CASSATREPAYGYTF,TGTGCCAGCAGTGCCACCCGGGAGCCAGCCTATGGCTACACCTTC
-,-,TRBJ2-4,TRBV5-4,CASSPQGINIQYF,TGTGCCAGCAGCCCGCAGGGCATAAACATTCAGTACTTC
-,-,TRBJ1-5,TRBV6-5,CASSRSRGSDQPQHF,TGTGCCAGCAGTCGGTCAAGGGGGAGCGATCAGCCCCAGCATTTT
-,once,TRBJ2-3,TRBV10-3,CAISGRLERDTQYF,TGTGCCATCAGTGGAAGGCTGGAGCGAGATACGCAGTATTTT
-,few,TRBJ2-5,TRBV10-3,CAAAGRGTSTQYF,TGTGCCGCCGCCGGCAGGGGTACCTCGACCCAGTACTTC
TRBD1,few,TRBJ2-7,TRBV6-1,CASDRDRDVKQYF,TGTGCCAGCGACCGGGACAGGGACGTCAAGCAGTACTTC
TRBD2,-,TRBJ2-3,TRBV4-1,CASSHPSGSTDTQYF,TGCGCCAGCAGCCACCCTAGCGGGAGCACAGATACGCAGTATTTT
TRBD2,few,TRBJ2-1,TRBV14,CASSFAGLAGGREQFF,TGTGCCAGCAGCTTCGCTGGACTAGCGGGAGGAAGGGAGCAGTTCTTC
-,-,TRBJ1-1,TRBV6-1,CASIPGQFMNTEAFF,TGTGCCAGCATTCCCGGACAGTTCATGAACACTGAAGCTTTCTTT
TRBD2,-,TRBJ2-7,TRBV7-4,CASSEELAGGYEQYF,TGTGCCAGCAGCGAGGAGCTAGCGGGAGGATACGAGCAGTACTTC
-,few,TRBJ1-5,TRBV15,CATSDTSGGLRGYQPQHF,TGTGCCACCAGCGACACTAGCGGAGGACTCCGGGGGTATCAGCCCCAGCATTTT
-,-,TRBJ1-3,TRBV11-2,CASSFVTGGTIYF,TGTGCCAGCAGCTTCGTGACAGGCGGCACCATATATTTT